These 27 T cell receptor beta chains originate from one sample sequenced in a study of OX40 agonist ivuxolimab in advanced cancers. The data were produced by immunoSEQ multiplex PCR, yet TCRdb's version contains in-frame clones alone and is incomplete. The sample records approximately 79,000 clones, around 92% being singletons. Specimen: CD4+ or CD8+ T cells sorted from blood, collected in a trial of the OX40 agonist ivuxolimab. These receptors were collected from an adult with an advanced solid tumor such as melanoma, head and neck, liver or kidney cancer.

The gene calls are TRBV4-2 and TRBJ2-2; maybe TRBD1 (6 bases). Per the germline V gene, CDR1 is LGHNA and CDR2 is YNFKEQ. V lost 0 bases and J 5 bases, leaving 16 bases between the germline ends. The CDR3 loop spans 17 amino acids. The CDR3 DNA reads as TGTGCCAGCAGCCAAGAGGTCCCGGGACACCTTACCGGGGAGCTGTTTTTT. Translated, it gives CASSQEVPGHLTGELFF.

The V call is TRBV5-1, the J call TRBJ1-2; 8 nucleotides agree with TRBD1. Trimming at V came to 2 bases and at J to 4 bases, leaving 7 bases not matched to a gene. There are 15 residues in the CDR3. From germline, CDR1 is SGHRS and CDR2 YFSETQ. CDR3 amino acids: CASSLWDRHPYGYTF. As DNA, the CDR3 is TGCGCCAGCAGCTTATGGGACAGGCACCCCTATGGCTACACCTTC.

The chain is built from TRBV9 and TRBJ2-3; 7 bases fit TRBD2. Looked up from germline, CDR1 is SGDLS and CDR2 is YYNGEE. This CDR3 comprises 13 residues. The V and J ends lost 3 bases and 7 bases, in that order; junction bases with no gene match: 5. The CDR3 loop is CASSALASHTQYF. CDR3 in DNA: TGTGCCAGCAGCGCACTAGCGTCCCATACGCAGTATTTT.

This chain connects TRBV5-6 to TRBJ2-5; D is perhaps TRBD1 or TRBD2 (5 bases each). The CDR3 covers 15 residues. V was cut by 4 bases and J by 1 base, with 14 bases left in between. CDR1 and CDR2 from the germline V gene are SGHDT and YYEEEE. The CDR3 region is CASSPGTGLQETQYF. As DNA, the CDR3 is TGTGCCAGCAGCCCCGGGACCGGACTCCAAGAGACCCAGTACTTC.

The rearrangement links TRBV2 to TRBJ2-7; the D is unclear. Between the trimmed V and J ends, which lost 3 bases and 1 base, there was a span of 7 bases. CDR1 SNHLY and CDR2 FYNNEI come from the germline V gene. The CDR3 covers 13 residues. The CDR3 coding sequence is TGTGCCAGCAGTGAGTCAGTATCCTACGAGCAGTACTTC. Encoded protein: CASSESVSYEQYF.

The gene calls are TRBV10-2 and TRBJ2-1, with 8 bases aligning to TRBD2. The CDR3 has 14 residues. Germline CDR1 WSHSY, CDR2 SAAADI. Losses at the gene ends were 3 bases for V and 9 bases for J; bases not matched to a gene: 7. CDR3 nucleotides: TGCGCCAGCAGTGATACCGGGGGGGGCTCTGAGCAGTTCTTC. Translation: CASSDTGGGSEQFF.

V is TRBV4-3 and J is TRBJ1-2, with D perhaps matching TRBD1 (6 bases). The germline V and J ends were trimmed by 6 bases and 3 bases, with 20 bases remaining between them. This CDR3 contains 16 residues. The germline CDR1 and CDR2 sequences are LGHNA and YSLEER. CDR3 DNA: TGCGCCAGCAGTCCACGGGTGACGAAGGGGGACTATGGCTACACCTTC. Translating it yields CASSPRVTKGDYGYTF.

The rearrangement links TRBV6-5 to TRBJ2-1, with D possibly TRBD2 on 5 matching bases. The CDR3 length is 11 residues. The germline CDR1 and CDR2 sequences are MNHEY and SVGAGI. V lost 6 bases, J lost 10 bases, and 10 bases lay in between. The chain's CDR3 is CASRIASEQFF. The CDR3 nucleotides read TGTGCCAGCAGAATAGCGAGCGAGCAGTTCTTC.

The chain joins TRBV6-5 to TRBJ1-2, with D tentatively TRBD1 (6 bases). Trimming stripped 6 bases from V and 5 bases from J, with 10 bases between. Germline V gene lookup returns CDR1 MNHEY and CDR2 SVGAGI. The CDR3 runs to 12 residues. As DNA, the CDR3 is TGTGCCAGCAGGAAGACAGGTTATGGCTACACCTTC. Residues: CASRKTGYGYTF.

V and J are TRBV5-5 and TRBJ1-4; a weak D match, TRBD1 (5 bases). CDR3 length: 14 residues. Between the trimmed V and J ends, which lost 7 bases and 8 bases, there was a span of 18 bases. Germline CDR1 SGHKS, CDR2 YYEKEE (reference sequence). The CDR3 loop reads CASLLDQGREKLFF. As DNA, the CDR3 is TGTGCCAGCCTGCTTGATCAGGGACGGGAAAAACTGTTTTTT. Complete variable domain (other parts from reference TRBV5-5 and TRBJ1-4): DAGVTQSPTHLIKTRGQQVTLRCSPISGHKSVSWYQQVLGQGPQFIFQYYEKEERGRGNFPDRFSARQFPNYSSELNVNALLLGDSALYLCASLLDQGREKLFFGSGTQLSVL.

The genes are TRBV2 and TRBJ2-5; TRBD2 matches at 7 bases. CDR3 size: 16 residues. V gave up 5 bases and J gave up 2 bases; unmatched junction bases: 11. The V gene's germline CDR1 is SNHLY and CDR2 FYNNEI. The CDR3 region has the DNA TGTGCCAGCAGTCCCGGTGGGCGGGGGATACAAGAGACCCAGTACTTC. This gives the protein CASSPGGRGIQETQYF.

The count of this clone is one. This chain links TRBV11-2 with TRBJ2-1; 11 bases agree with TRBD2. After removal of 5 bases from V and 2 bases from J, the junction contained 5 bases not matched to a gene. The CDR3 totals 16 residues. Germline CDR1 is SGHAT and CDR2 is FQNNGV. CDR3 DNA: TGTGCCAGCAGCCCCCGACTAGCGGGGACCTACAATGAGCAGTTCTTC. Translating gives CASSPRLAGTYNEQFF.

With respect to this clone: The same CDR3 is also encoded by other DNA sequences in this sample. The CDR3 DNA follows: TGTGCCAGCAGCTTAGCAGGGACTGAAGCTTTCTTT. Protein product: CASSLAGTEAFF. V is TRBV7-9 and J is TRBJ1-1; D gene unclear. V lost 0 bases to trimming and J lost 5 bases, with 4 bases between them. The germline V gene encodes CDR1 SEHNR and CDR2 FQNEAQ (reference sequence). This CDR3 contains 12 residues.

This sequence joins TRBV28 and TRBJ1-2, with no clear D. The germline V gene has CDR1 MDHEN and CDR2 SYDVKM. The length of the CDR3 is 12 residues. Trimming removed 5 bases at V and 5 bases at J, with 9 bases between. The CDR3 DNA reads as TGTGCCAGCAGTGAACCGAAATATGGCTACACCTTC. It encodes CASSEPKYGYTF.

The chain joins TRBV2 to TRBJ2-1; D not certain. Trimming shortened V by 4 bases and J by 2 bases, and 12 bases separated the two germline ends. Germline V gene data show CDR1 as SNHLY and CDR2 as FYNNEI. CDR3 size: 15 residues. CDR3 in amino acids: CASSGVSFAYNEQFF. As DNA, the CDR3 is TGTGCCAGCAGTGGAGTTAGTTTTGCCTACAATGAGCAGTTCTTC. Combining the CDR3 with reference TRBV2 and TRBJ2-1 gives the whole variable domain EPEVTQTPSHQVTQMGQEVILRCVPISNHLYFYWYRQILGQKVEFLVSFYNNEISEKSEIFDDQFSVERPDGSNFTLKIRSTKLEDSAMYFCASSGVSFAYNEQFFGPGTRLTVL.

V usage is TRBV27 and J usage is TRBJ2-1; D unresolved. CDR1 is MNHEY, CDR2 SMNVEV, per germline (reference sequence). The CDR3 is 13 amino acids. Trimming removed 3 bases from V and 2 bases from J, with 5 bases in between. Written as DNA, the CDR3 is TGTGCCAGCAGTTTTGCCCCCTACAATGAGCAGTTCTTC. This encodes CASSFAPYNEQFF.

The genes are TRBV9 and TRBJ2-3; the D is unclear. Germline values: CDR1 SGDLS, CDR2 YYNGEE. Trimming removed 0 bases from V and 0 bases from J, with 8 bases in between. CDR3 length: 15 amino acids. CDR3 amino acids: CASSVVPTSTDTQYF. CDR3 bases: TGTGCCAGCAGCGTAGTTCCTACTAGCACAGATACGCAGTATTTT.

The chain combines TRBV10-1 with TRBJ2-3; 13 nucleotides line up with TRBD2. V lost 7 bases and J lost 3; bases outside the gene matches: 16. The CDR3 contains 19 residues. Germline CDR1 reads WNHNN; CDR2 reads SYGVQD (reference sequence). DNA of the CDR3: TGCGCCAGCATGGGGATGGGAGGACTAGCGGGGGTGGTGACAGATACGCAGTATTTT. Its translation is CASMGMGGLAGVVTDTQYF.

The chain couples TRBV11-2 to TRBJ2-7; 7 bases are shared with TRBD1. Germline loops: CDR1 SGHAT, CDR2 FQNNGV. This CDR3 is 12 amino acids long. The V segment lost 5 bases and the J segment 6 bases; nucleotides outside the gene matches: 4. The CDR3 DNA is TGTGCCAGCAGCCCCACAGGGGTCGAGCAGTACTTC. Encoded protein: CASSPTGVEQYF.

This clone was detected only once. The chain recombines TRBV6-4 with TRBJ1-6; D gene ambiguous. The CDR3 contains 15 residues. Germline V gene data show CDR1 as MRHNA and CDR2 as SNTAGT. Trimming removed 5 bases from V and 5 bases from J, with 13 bases in between. In DNA form, the CDR3 reads TGTGCCAGCAGTCCACGTTCCGGGGATAATTCACCCCTCCACTTT. Amino acid sequence: CASSPRSGDNSPLHF.

The rearrangement joins TRBV9 to TRBJ2-3, with TRBD2 matching over 11 bases. Trimming took 0 bases from V and 0 from J; bases not matched to a gene: 0. The CDR3 has 16 residues. From germline, CDR1 is SGDLS and CDR2 YYNGEE. Here the CDR3 reads CASSVGTSGSTDTQYF. CDR3 bases: TGTGCCAGCAGCGTAGGGACTAGCGGGAGCACAGATACGCAGTATTTT.

The chain links TRBV11-2 to TRBJ2-2; the D is unclear. Germline V CDR1 and CDR2: SGHAT, FQNNGV. The CDR3 runs 14 residues. Trimming took off 6 bases at V and 4 bases at J, with 12 bases between the two ends. CDR3 residues: CASSAESFTGELFF. The DNA for the CDR3 is TGTGCCAGCAGTGCAGAGTCCTTCACCGGGGAGCTGTTTTTT.

The rearrangement joins TRBV4-2 to TRBJ2-3; D gene ambiguous. The germline V gene has CDR1 LGHNA and CDR2 YNFKEQ. This CDR3 region has 11 residues. V was clipped by 1 base and J by 6 bases, with 2 bases between them. CDR3 sequence: CASSQGDTQYF. CDR3 DNA: TGTGCCAGCAGCCAAGGGGATACGCAGTATTTT.

V and J are TRBV6-6 and TRBJ2-7, with 8 bases lining up with TRBD2. CDR1 is MNHNY, CDR2 SVGAGI, per germline (reference sequence). The CDR3 has 15 amino acids. V trimming: 9 bases; J trimming: 0 bases; junction bases outside the gene matches: 10. DNA of the CDR3: TGTGCCAGTACCCCGGGGGGGGCCCTCTCCTACGAGCAGTACTTC. This encodes CASTPGGALSYEQYF.

The chain employs TRBV11-2 and TRBJ1-4; D is uncertain. From germline, CDR1 is SGHAT and CDR2 FQNNGV. The CDR3 is 16 residues long. V lost 5 bases, J lost 0 bases, and 13 bases lay in between. In DNA form, the CDR3 reads TGTGCCAGCAGCGATGGAAGGGCGTCAACTAATGAAAAACTGTTTTTT. This gives the protein CASSDGRASTNEKLFF.

The gene calls are TRBV7-2 and TRBJ2-5; D could derive from TRBD1 or TRBD2 (6 bases each). With 1 base removed from V and 5 bases from J, the gap between germline ends came to 14 bases. Germline CDR1 SGHTA, CDR2 FQGNSA. The CDR3 is 15 residues long. The CDR3 sequence: CASSLGGGRKETQYF. CDR3 coding DNA: TGTGCCAGCAGCTTAGGAGGGGGGCGCAAGGAGACCCAGTACTTC.

The genes are TRBV6-5 and TRBJ2-7, with D maybe TRBD2 (7 bases). Germline loops: CDR1 MNHEY, CDR2 SVGAGI. CDR3 length: 16 residues. Trimming took 2 bases from V and 4 from J, leaving 18 bases between them. CDR3 nucleotides: TGTGCCAGCAGTTACCTCCTGCGGGGGCTGCTGTACGAGCAGTACTTC. Its protein is CASSYLLRGLLYEQYF.